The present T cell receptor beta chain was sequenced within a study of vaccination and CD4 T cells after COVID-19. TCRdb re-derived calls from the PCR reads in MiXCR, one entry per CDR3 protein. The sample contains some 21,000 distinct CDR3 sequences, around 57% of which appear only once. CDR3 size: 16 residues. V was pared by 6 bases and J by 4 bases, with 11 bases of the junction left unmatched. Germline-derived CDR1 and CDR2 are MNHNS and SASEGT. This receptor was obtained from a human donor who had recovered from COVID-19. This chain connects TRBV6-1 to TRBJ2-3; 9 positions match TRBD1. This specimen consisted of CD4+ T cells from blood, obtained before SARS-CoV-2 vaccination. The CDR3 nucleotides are TGTGCCAGCAGCGCTTCTTACTACAGGGGGCCAGATACGCAGTATTTT. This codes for CASSASYYRGPDTQYF.